This T cell receptor beta chain was documented in a study of blood T cell repertoires in COVID-19. About the research overall: Some COVID-19 samples were acute and others convalescent; all came from the United States, Italy and Spain.

The V gene end was trimmed by 0 bases and the J gene end by 4 bases; junction bases not matched to a gene: 4. Germline V CDR1 and CDR2: LGHNA, YSLEER. The CDR3 is 17 amino acids. This clone has more than one count but fewer than ten. Data came from immunoSEQ multiplex PCR; TCRdb stores just in-frame clones and leaves some out. The table lists fewer than 300,000 clones, approximately 85% of them singletons, with roughly 5.3% in the top ten. Source material: peripheral blood. The gene calls are TRBV4-3 and TRBJ2-1, with TRBD2 matching 12 bases. This TCR was recovered from a man in his fifties or sixties with active or convalescent COVID-19. The CDR3 here is CASSQEYLAGGYNEQFF. The CDR3 region has the DNA TGCGCCAGCAGCCAAGAGTATCTAGCGGGAGGGTACAATGAGCAGTTCTTC.